This record concerns one T cell receptor beta chain sequence. This record belongs to a study of shared T cell receptors in the human thymus. V was pared by 4 bases and J by 3 bases, with 16 bases between. The CDR3 extends over 15 amino acids. The V gene's germline CDR1 is SQVTM and CDR2 ANQGSEA. Assay: immunoSEQ multiplex PCR; the TCRdb copy retains only in-frame clones and omits some. This repertoire shows some 400,000 clones, 85% to 95% found once; its top ten account for approximately 0.02%. The sequencing sample was made of thymocytes. This clonotype originated in a human donor. The chain has TRBV29-1 and TRBJ1-3, with D perhaps matching TRBD1 (5 bases). CDR3 residues: CSVGTRGGGGNTIYF. As DNA, the CDR3 is TGCAGCGTTGGGACCCGGGGGGGTGGTGGAAACACCATATATTTT.